One sample yielded the 30 T cell receptor beta chains listed below, sequenced in a study of human T cells and chemical hapten exposure. Noted time point: patch test 1, 2 weeks after DPC sensitization. Treatment here: therapeutic diphenylcyclopropenone sensitization with weekly scalp DPC. Total RNA came from unfractionated whole blood. TCRdb re-derived calls from the RACE reads in MiXCR, one entry per CDR3 protein. The table lists around 39,000 distinct CDR3 sequences, 5% to 7% of them singletons. The source material was whole blood, sampled in connection with sensitization to the hapten diphenylcyclopropenone (DPC). The receptors here all came from a woman in her twenties or thirties with alopecia areata. Some clones in this sample may be carry-over from other donors' samples.

The chain links TRBV6-1 to TRBJ2-3; 10 positions agree with TRBD1. V dropped 8 bases and J dropped 7; count of bases not matched to a gene: 15. Germline loops: CDR1 MNHNS, CDR2 SASEGT. This CDR3 is 16 amino acids long. The CDR3 here is CASEQDRGLRGYTQYF. CDR3 bases: TGTGCCAGCGAACAAGACAGGGGGCTGCGAGGATATACGCAGTATTTT.

The chain joins TRBV28 to TRBJ2-3; 10 bases are a match to TRBD1. The germline gives CDR1 MDHEN, CDR2 SYDVKM. The CDR3 runs 17 residues. The V and J ends lost 7 bases and 3 bases, in that order; junction bases with no gene match: 13. CDR3 sequence reads: CASTPYPGQGRTDTQYF. The CDR3, as DNA: TGTGCCAGCACCCCTTACCCGGGACAGGGGAGGACAGATACGCAGTATTTT.

The chain uses TRBV2 and TRBJ1-1; D is ambiguous. This CDR3 spans 13 amino acids. V was shortened by 6 bases and J by 2 bases, with 10 bases between the two germline ends. The V gene's germline CDR1 is SNHLY and CDR2 FYNNEI. The CDR3 reads CASRPPKNTEAFF. The CDR3 coding sequence is TGTGCCAGCAGACCCCCGAAAAACACTGAAGCTTTCTTT.

This clonotype appeared a few times. V is TRBV24-1 and J is TRBJ2-3, with 7 bases fitting TRBD2. This CDR3 spans 16 amino acids. V dropped 4 bases and J dropped 1; count of bases not matched to a gene: 7. Looked up from germline, CDR1 is KGHDR and CDR2 is SFDVKD. CDR3 sequence (DNA): TGTGCCACCAGTGAGCCCCTAGCGGCCGGCACAGATACGCAGTATTTT. It yields the protein CATSEPLAAGTDTQYF.

This clonotype has more than one count but fewer than ten. The chain combines TRBV20-1 with TRBJ2-1; 8 nucleotides agree with TRBD2. The J segment lost 2 bases and the V segment lost 3 bases, leaving 6 bases of the junction unmatched. The germline V gene has CDR1 DFQATT and CDR2 SNEGSKA (reference sequence). The CDR3 consists of 15 residues. CDR3 bases: TGCAGTGCTAGTCCCGGGACTAGAGCCTACAATGAGCAGTTCTTC. It encodes CSASPGTRAYNEQFF.

V is TRBV7-6 and J is TRBJ1-3; D remains ambiguous. The CDR3 runs to 14 residues. Germline V CDR1 and CDR2: SGHVS, FNYEAQ. Trimming removed 6 bases at V and 4 bases at J, with 13 bases between. Here the CDR3 reads CASSHSAAGNTIYF. Here the CDR3 DNA reads TGTGCCAGCAGTCACAGCGCAGCAGGAAACACCATATATTTT.

This clonotype was counted ten times or more. This chain joins TRBV7-9 and TRBJ1-3, with D unresolved. Germline V gene data show CDR1 as SEHNR and CDR2 as FQNEAQ (reference sequence). CDR3 size: 14 residues. The ends were cut back, 1 base at V and 2 bases at J, with 6 bases in the middle. CDR3 bases: TGTGCCAGCAGCTTAGAGGTAGCTGGAAACACCATATATTTT. Protein: CASSLEVAGNTIYF.

This clonotype was seen a handful of times. The chain combines TRBV12-3 or TRBV12-4 with TRBJ1-5, with TRBD1 matching 7 bases. CDR3 length: 15 residues. Trimming removed 3 bases from V and 6 bases from J; junction bases left unmatched: 8. CDR3 amino acids: CASSLGPGGSQPQHF. CDR3 bases: TGTGCCAGCAGTTTGGGGCCAGGGGGTAGTCAGCCCCAGCATTTT.

This clonotype was found a few times. V and J are TRBV7-3 and TRBJ1-1, with a possible D match to TRBD1 (6 bases). Germline CDR1 SGHTA, CDR2 FQGTGA. V lost 1 base, J lost 1 base, and 16 bases lay in between. This CDR3 has 17 residues. DNA for the CDR3: TGTGCCAGCAGCTTAATTACGGGGGGACAATCGAACACTGAAGCTTTCTTT. This sequence encodes CASSLITGGQSNTEAFF. The whole variable domain, remainder taken from reference TRBV7-3 and TRBJ1-1, is GAGVSQTPSNKVTEKGKYVELRCDPISGHTALYWYRQSLGQGPEFLIYFQGTGAADDSGLPNDRFFAVRPEGSVSTLKIQRTERGDSAVYLCASSLITGGQSNTEAFFGQGTRLTVV.

This clonotype has at least ten counts. In DNA, the CDR3 is TGTGCCAGCAGTCGACAGGGTTTGTGGTCCTACGAGCAGTACTTC. This gives the protein CASSRQGLWSYEQYF. The chain joins TRBV12-3 or TRBV12-4 to TRBJ2-7, with TRBD1 matching 7 bases. The CDR3 has 15 amino acids. Trimming removed 5 bases from V and 1 base from J; junction bases left unmatched: 8.

The rearrangement joins TRBV15 to TRBJ1-2, with unresolved D. Germline CDR1 reads LNHNV; CDR2 reads YYDKDF (reference sequence). V dropped 3 bases and J dropped 3 bases, with 11 bases sitting between them. The CDR3 covers 14 residues. CDR3 sequence (DNA): TGTGCCACCAGCAGGGCCCAAAGCGACTATGGCTACACCTTC. Encoded protein: CATSRAQSDYGYTF.

The CDR3 nucleotides read TGTGCCAGCAGTGGGGGGTACCAAGAGACCCAGTACTTC. Translation gives CASSGGYQETQYF. The rearrangement uses TRBV12-3 or TRBV12-4 and TRBJ2-5, with D possibly TRBD2 on 6 matching bases. This CDR3 region has 13 residues. Trimming stripped 5 bases from V and 0 bases from J, with 7 bases between.

This clonotype was picked up many times. This chain links TRBV12-3 or TRBV12-4 with TRBJ2-6; D remains unclear. V was cut by 5 bases and J by 0 bases, with 8 bases left in between. The CDR3 is 15 amino acids. The CDR3 DNA reads as TGTGCCAGCAGTCCCCCAGGCTCTGGGGCCAACGTCCTGACTTTC. Protein: CASSPPGSGANVLTF.

This clonotype was detected ten times or more. The chain links TRBV28 to TRBJ1-2; 7 nucleotides agree with TRBD1. Germline assignment: CDR1 MDHEN and CDR2 SYDVKM. CDR3 size: 11 residues. CDR3 in DNA: TGTGTCCTCAGGGGGGCCGAGGGCTACACCTTC. Protein sequence: CVLRGAEGYTF.

Ten or more counts support this clonotype. V is TRBV29-1 and J is TRBJ2-5; no clear D gene. CDR1 and CDR2 (germline): SQVTM, ANQGSEA. The CDR3 has 11 amino acids. V dropped 6 bases and J dropped 7 bases, with 12 bases sitting between them. The CDR3 here is CSVFMMGTQYF. The CDR3 coding sequence is TGCAGCGTATTCATGATGGGGACCCAGTACTTC.

CDR3 coding DNA: TGTGCCAGCAGTAAAGGAGGGAGTGAAAAACTGTTTTTT. As protein: CASSKGGSEKLFF. The V call is TRBV27, the J call TRBJ1-4; no clear D. The germline V gene encodes CDR1 MNHEY and CDR2 SMNVEV (reference sequence). The CDR3 length is 13 residues. The V gene lost 5 bases and the J gene lost 7 bases, with 11 bases spanning the gap.

The rearrangement joins TRBV7-9 to TRBJ2-6; TRBD1 or TRBD2 may be the D gene (5 bases each). Trimming pared 5 bases from V and 4 bases from J, leaving 15 bases between. Germline CDR1 and CDR2: SEHNR and FQNEAQ (reference sequence). The CDR3 extends over 16 amino acids. CDR3 bases: TGTGCCAGCAGCCGCGTTGAGGGGACCGGGGCCAACGTCCTGACTTTC. Translated, it gives CASSRVEGTGANVLTF.

This clonotype was counted at least ten times. This sequence joins TRBV28 and TRBJ2-7; D call uncertain. The germline CDR1 and CDR2 sequences are MDHEN and SYDVKM. The ends were cut back, 6 bases at V and 6 bases at J, with 12 bases in the middle. This CDR3 spans 12 amino acids. CDR3 nucleotide sequence: TGTGCCAGCAGCGGCGGACCTTCCGAGCAGTACTTC. Its translation: CASSGGPSEQYF.

The chain uses TRBV9 and TRBJ2-3; unclear D gene. Trimming removed 0 bases from V and 11 bases from J, with 7 bases in between. The CDR3 is 11 amino acids. Per the germline V gene, CDR1 is SGDLS and CDR2 is YYNGEE. The CDR3 spells CASSVETEQYF. CDR3 DNA: TGTGCCAGCAGCGTAGAAACAGAGCAGTATTTT.

This clonotype was picked up many times. The chain uses TRBV4-2 and TRBJ2-5; D might be TRBD1 (6 bases). CDR3 size: 18 residues. Trimming shortened V by 4 bases and J by 2 bases, and 23 bases separated the two germline ends. Germline V CDR1 and CDR2: LGHNA, YNFKEQ. The CDR3 here is CASSRPQGRGSPQETQYF. The CDR3 DNA reads TGTGCCAGCAGCCGCCCACAGGGTAGGGGAAGTCCACAAGAGACCCAGTACTTC.

This clonotype has a count of ten or more. This chain links TRBV18 with TRBJ1-1, with D unclear. Germline V gene data show CDR1 as KGHSH and CDR2 as LQKENI. V gave up 0 bases and J gave up 5 bases, with 10 bases separating them. The CDR3 is made up of 14 amino acids. The CDR3 region is CASSPPAGRTEAFF. CDR3 nucleotides: TGTGCCAGCTCACCACCGGCTGGGAGGACTGAAGCTTTCTTT. The entire variable domain, with the rest obtained from reference TRBV18 and TRBJ1-1, is as follows: NAGVMQNPRHLVRRRGQEARLRCSPMKGHSHVYWYRQLPEEGLKFMVYLQKENIIDESGMPKERFSAEFPKEGPSILRIQQVVRGDSAAYFCASSPPAGRTEAFFGQGTRLTVV.

There are a few counts of this clonotype. V usage is TRBV5-6 and J usage is TRBJ2-6; TRBD1 matches 7 bases. Unmatched junction bases numbered 7, after V lost 3 bases and J lost 4 bases. In germline, CDR1 is SGHDT, CDR2 YYEEEE. This CDR3 comprises 16 residues. CDR3 nucleotides: TGTGCCAGCAGCTCTATCGACAGGGCCGGGGCCAACGTCCTGACTTTC. It encodes CASSSIDRAGANVLTF.

This clonotype was recorded many times. J is TRBJ2-3 and V is TRBV20-1, with unresolved D. The CDR3 consists of 12 residues. Between the trimmed V and J ends, which lost 0 bases and 2 bases, there was a span of 3 bases. CDR1 is DFQATT and CDR2 is SNEGSKA in the germline V gene (reference sequence). The CDR3 spells CSARDDTDTQYF. The CDR3 nucleotides are TGCAGTGCTAGAGATGACACAGATACGCAGTATTTT.

This clonotype has only a few counts. CDR3 residues: CASSLRVSYEQYF. CDR3 DNA: TGTGCCAGCAGTTTACGGGTGTCCTACGAGCAGTACTTC. The chain joins TRBV12-3 or TRBV12-4 to TRBJ2-7; D unresolved. V lost 2 bases and J lost 1, with 6 bases in between. CDR3 length equals 13 residues.

This clonotype appeared many times. The chain is built from TRBV3-1 and TRBJ2-6; D remains ambiguous. Germline CDR1 LGHDT, CDR2 YNNKEL (reference sequence). The V gene lost 4 bases and the J gene lost 0 bases, with 7 bases spanning the gap. The CDR3 has 15 amino acids. The CDR3 nucleotides read TGTGCCAGCAGCCCAACTTACTCTGGGGCCAACGTCCTGACTTTC. Translation: CASSPTYSGANVLTF.

This clonotype has only a few counts. The chain couples TRBV5-4 to TRBJ2-2; 10 bases agree with TRBD2. This CDR3 has 15 amino acids. Germline lookup yields CDR1 SGHNT and CDR2 YYREEE (reference sequence). V lost 5 bases, J lost 6 bases, and 7 bases stayed unmatched. CDR3 loop: CASSSSGGAPGELFF. The CDR3 bases are TGTGCCAGCAGTTCCAGCGGGGGGGCCCCCGGGGAGCTGTTTTTT.

This clonotype has a count of ten or more. This sequence joins TRBV21-1 and TRBJ1-5; the DNA was not compared with TRBD1, the D call given in the table. TRBV21-1 is a pseudogene locus. The CDR3 sequence is 15 residues long. CDR3 region: CASSPRAESNQPQHF. The CDR3 nucleotides are TGTGCCAGCAGCCCCAGGGCGGAGAGCAATCAGCCCCAGCATTTT.

This clonotype was recorded many times. V usage is TRBV21-1 and J usage is TRBJ1-1; the D call TRBD1 from the table was never checked on the DNA. TRBV21-1 is a known pseudogene. This CDR3 contains 19 residues. CDR3 sequence (DNA): TGTGCCAGCAGCAACCGCCGGGGGGCGGAGGGGTGTGGGTACACTGAAGCTTTCTTT. Translated: CASSNRRGAEGCGYTEAFF.

This clonotype has only a few counts. The V gene is TRBV3-1, the J gene TRBJ2-7; D not certain. The CDR3 contains 13 residues. V gave up 0 bases and J gave up 6 bases, with 9 bases separating them. Germline CDR1 reads LGHDT; CDR2 reads YNNKEL (reference sequence). CDR3 region: CASSQDSVREQYF. In nucleotides, the CDR3 is TGTGCCAGCAGCCAAGATTCGGTCCGCGAGCAGTACTTC.

This clonotype has only a few counts. V gene TRBV7-8 combines with J gene TRBJ2-3, with D perhaps TRBD1 (5 bases). V lost 0 bases, J lost 2 bases, and 12 bases lay in between. Germline V gene data show CDR1 as SGHVS and CDR2 as FQNEAQ. This CDR3 is 16 amino acids long. The DNA of the CDR3 is TGTGCCAGCAGCTTAGCCGGACAAATATTCACAGATACGCAGTATTTT. It codes for CASSLAGQIFTDTQYF. Full variable domain (outside the CDR3, taken from reference TRBV7-8 and TRBJ2-3): GAGVSQSPRYKVAKRGQDVALRCDPISGHVSLFWYQQALGQGPEFLTYFQNEAQLDKSGLPSDRFFAERPEGSVSTLKIQRTQQEDSAVYLCASSLAGQIFTDTQYFGPGTRLTVL.